The 27 T cell receptor beta chains in this list originate from one sample, sequenced in a study of T cells after yellow fever vaccination. TCRdb re-derived calls from the 5' RACE reads in MiXCR, one entry per CDR3 protein. Of hundreds of thousands of distinct CDR3 sequences listed, roughly 4.3% are singletons. The sequenced sample was PBMCs, obtained 5 days after the yellow fever booster vaccination. These receptors all come from a man in his late teens or twenties who received the YFV17D yellow fever vaccine.

This clonotype came up many times. Here the CDR3 reads CASSFSVNEQFF. CDR3 coding DNA: TGCGCCAGCAGCTTCTCAGTAAATGAGCAGTTCTTC. The V and J genes are TRBV5-1 and TRBJ2-1; unclear D gene. The CDR3 totals 12 residues. The V end lost 2 bases, the J end lost 7 bases, and 7 bases lay between the germline ends. The germline V gene encodes CDR1 SGHRS and CDR2 YFSETQ.

The rearrangement links TRBV7-3 to TRBJ1-1; 7 nucleotides agree with TRBD1. V lost 5 bases, J lost 7 bases, and 10 bases stayed unmatched. CDR1 is SGHTA and CDR2 is FQGTGA in the germline V gene. CDR3 length: 14 amino acids. CDR3: CASSPSPRGFEAFF. The CDR3 region has the DNA TGTGCCAGCAGCCCTAGCCCCAGGGGGTTTGAAGCTTTCTTT.

A few counts support this clonotype. This chain uses TRBV6-2 or TRBV6-3 with TRBJ2-1, with 7 bases identical to TRBD1. V dropped 2 bases and J dropped 8; count of bases not matched to a gene: 3. The CDR3 sequence is 13 residues long. Germline V lookup: CDR1 MNHEY, CDR2 SVGEGT. This CDR3 reads CASSYHRGYEQFF. The CDR3 DNA reads as TGTGCCAGCAGTTACCACAGGGGCTATGAGCAGTTCTTC.

This clonotype was observed a handful of times. V and J are TRBV4-3 and TRBJ1-4, with D possibly matching TRBD1 (6 bases). The V gene lost 0 bases and the J gene lost 6 bases, with 14 bases spanning the gap. This CDR3 is built from 16 residues. The germline V gene has CDR1 LGHNA and CDR2 YSLEER. The CDR3 reads CASSQDSRGHYEKLFF. Written as DNA, the CDR3 is TGCGCCAGCAGCCAAGATTCCCGGGGGCATTATGAAAAACTGTTTTTT.

This clonotype was observed a few times. V gene TRBV29-1 combines with J gene TRBJ2-6, with D unresolved. The CDR3 loop spans 13 amino acids. Germline V lookup: CDR1 SQVTM, CDR2 ANQGSEA. Trimming left V 7 bases short and J 2 bases short, with 9 bases between. For the CDR3, the DNA is TGCAGCGCCCGGAGCACTGGGGCCAACGTCCTGACTTTC. It specifies CSARSTGANVLTF.

This clonotype has ten or more counts. V usage is TRBV9 and J usage is TRBJ1-3, with D perhaps TRBD1 (5 bases). The CDR3 contains 18 residues. V was pared by 3 bases and J by 0 bases, with 19 bases between. Germline V lookup: CDR1 SGDLS, CDR2 YYNGEE. As DNA, the CDR3 is TGTGCCAGCAGCGCCGGGACGCACTCATTCAGCTCTGGAAACACCATATATTTT. It codes for CASSAGTHSFSSGNTIYF.

CDR3 residues: CASSVDGQYGYTF. CDR3 DNA sequence: TGTGCCAGCAGCGTAGACGGACAATATGGCTACACCTTC. This sequence joins TRBV9 and TRBJ1-2; weak D call: TRBD1 (5 bases). Germline V gene data show CDR1 as SGDLS and CDR2 as YYNGEE. The CDR3 has 13 amino acids. V was clipped by 0 bases and J by 5 bases, with 8 bases between them.

This clonotype was counted between two and nine times. The J gene is TRBJ2-3, the V gene TRBV19; 7 bases map to TRBD2. Trimming removed 4 bases from V and 8 bases from J; junction bases left unmatched: 18. Germline-derived CDR1 and CDR2 are LNHDA and SQIVND (reference sequence). The CDR3 consists of 17 residues. The CDR3, as DNA: TGTGCCAGTAGTAACGTGGGATTGCCGGGGGGTCGATCTACGCAGTATTTT. Translating gives CASSNVGLPGGRSTQYF.

This clonotype was detected ten times or more. This chain's CDR3 is CASSRGQGGNTEAFF. The CDR3 bases are TGTGCCAGCAGCCGCGGACAGGGGGGGAACACTGAAGCTTTCTTT. The rearrangement uses TRBV4-2 and TRBJ1-1; 10 nucleotides align to TRBD1. This CDR3 has 15 amino acids. From germline, CDR1 is LGHNA and CDR2 YNFKEQ. With 4 bases clipped from V and 1 base from J, the junction kept 3 bases outside the gene matches.

This clonotype was observed a handful of times. CDR3 DNA sequence: TGTGCCAGCATTACGCCGGGACAGGGGTACGAGCAGTACGTC. It encodes CASITPGQGYEQYV. The rearrangement uses TRBV6-2 or TRBV6-3 and TRBJ2-7; TRBD1 agrees at 10 bases. V lost 7 bases and J lost 4; bases outside the gene matches: 7. The length of the CDR3 is 14 residues. Germline CDR1 is MNHEY and CDR2 is SVGEGT.

V is TRBV7-2 and J is TRBJ1-1; perhaps TRBD1 as D (5 bases). Germline-derived CDR1 and CDR2 are SGHTA and FQGNSA. Trimming removed 3 bases from V and 0 bases from J, with 8 bases in between. This CDR3 spans 14 amino acids. The CDR3, as DNA: TGTGCCAGCAGCTTTGCAGGGTTGAACACTGAAGCTTTCTTT. The encoded protein is CASSFAGLNTEAFF.

This sequence joins TRBV18 and TRBJ2-3, with 9 bases lining up with TRBD1. Germline CDR1 is KGHSH and CDR2 is LQKENI. This CDR3 is built from 16 residues. Losses at the gene ends were 4 bases for V and 0 bases for J; bases not matched to a gene: 5. The CDR3 nucleotides read TGTGCCAGCTCACTCCGGACAGGGGCCAGCACAGATACGCAGTATTTT. As protein: CASSLRTGASTDTQYF.

This clonotype occurred a few times. The rearrangement uses TRBV3-1 and TRBJ2-7; TRBD1 matches at 7 bases. CDR1 LGHDT and CDR2 YNNKEL come from the germline V gene (reference sequence). This CDR3 is 13 amino acids long. The V and J ends lost 2 bases and 6 bases, in that order; junction bases with no gene match: 4. The CDR3 loop is CASSQSTGTEQYF. As DNA, the CDR3 is TGTGCCAGCAGCCAATCGACAGGGACCGAGCAGTACTTC.

The CDR3 region is CASSPFEWVTSNQPQHF. Written as DNA, the CDR3 is TGTGCCAGCAGTCCCTTTGAGTGGGTCACAAGCAATCAGCCCCAGCATTTT. The chain couples TRBV12-3 or TRBV12-4 to TRBJ1-5, with unresolved D. V was cut by 5 bases and J by 1 base, with 18 bases left in between. The CDR3 is made up of 17 amino acids.

The chain joins TRBV7-3 to TRBJ1-1, with D possibly matching TRBD1 (6 bases). Germline V gene sequence: CDR1 SGHTA, CDR2 FQGTGA. V lost 6 bases and J 3 bases, leaving 14 bases between the germline ends. CDR3 length: 14 residues. The CDR3 protein is CASRKTGGDTEAFF. The CDR3 DNA reads TGTGCCAGCAGGAAGACAGGTGGGGACACTGAAGCTTTCTTT.

The chain carries TRBV20-1 and TRBJ2-3, with D maybe TRBD2 (6 bases). Germline CDR1 and CDR2: DFQATT and SNEGSKA (reference sequence). Trimming took 6 bases from V and 5 from J, leaving 9 bases between them. The CDR3 sequence is 11 residues long. DNA for the CDR3: TGCAGTGCGGCGGGGCTAGATACGCAGTATTTT. This gives the protein CSAAGLDTQYF.

The rearrangement uses TRBV10-3 and TRBJ2-3; 8 positions match TRBD2. Trimming cost V 8 bases and J 5 bases; bases outside gene matches: 6. The CDR3 consists of 13 residues. Germline-derived CDR1 and CDR2 are ENHRY and SYGVKD. This CDR3 reads CAISGTRVDTQYF. CDR3 DNA sequence: TGTGCCATCTCCGGGACTAGAGTAGATACGCAGTATTTT.

V gene TRBV24-1 combines with J gene TRBJ2-1, with D possibly TRBD1 on 8 matching bases. The CDR3 extends over 16 amino acids. V was trimmed by 4 bases and J by 4 bases, leaving 16 bases between them. Looked up from germline, CDR1 is KGHDR and CDR2 is SFDVKD. The DNA of the CDR3 is TGTGCCACCAGTGACGGGAGGACAGGGAAATACAATGAGCAGTTCTTC. Protein sequence: CATSDGRTGKYNEQFF.

There are many counts of this clonotype. The chain joins TRBV27 to TRBJ2-2; D not resolved. Trimming cost V 6 bases and J 4 bases, with 9 bases left between them. From germline, CDR1 is MNHEY and CDR2 SMNVEV (reference sequence). CDR3 size: 13 residues. CDR3 DNA: TGTGCCAGCAGGCGAACCTCCACCGGGGAGCTGTTTTTT. This gives the protein CASRRTSTGELFF.

This clonotype was observed a few times. This chain links TRBV6-5 with TRBJ1-2; unclear D gene. The length of the CDR3 is 13 residues. V shed 2 bases and J shed 8 bases, with 12 bases lying between them. Germline loops: CDR1 MNHEY, CDR2 SVGAGI. The CDR3 region has the DNA TGTGCCAGCAGTTACCTGGCAACCGGGGGCTACACCTTC. It codes for CASSYLATGGYTF.

This clonotype has only a few counts. The chain recombines TRBV6-1 with TRBJ2-2, with D uncertain. Trimming stripped 2 bases from V and 2 bases from J, with 12 bases between. Germline CDR1 reads MNHNS; CDR2 reads SASEGT. CDR3 length equals 16 residues. CDR3 in DNA: TGTGCCAGCAGTGAATACCCAGGCGCTAACACCGGGGAGCTGTTTTTT. This codes for CASSEYPGANTGELFF.

The genes are TRBV19 and TRBJ2-7; D is undetermined. V gave up 5 bases and J gave up 1 base, with 12 bases separating them. The CDR3 runs 14 residues. Germline lookup yields CDR1 LNHDA and CDR2 SQIVND (reference sequence). CDR3 DNA sequence: TGTGCCAGTAGTCCGAAGATCGCGTCCTACGAGCAGTACGTC. Residues: CASSPKIASYEQYV.

The rearrangement uses TRBV11-2 and TRBJ2-3; the D gene is possibly TRBD2 (6 bases). Trimming took 5 bases from V and 2 from J, leaving 11 bases between them. Germline-derived CDR1 and CDR2 are SGHAT and FQNNGV. This CDR3 region has 14 residues. The CDR3 spells CASSLRDFTDTQYF. CDR3 DNA: TGTGCCAGCAGCCTAAGGGACTTCACAGATACGCAGTATTTT.

This chain links TRBV5-1 with TRBJ2-5, with D possibly being TRBD2 (6 bases). CDR1 and CDR2 from the germline V gene are SGHRS and YFSETQ. Trimming took 1 base from V and 2 from J, leaving 15 bases between them. The CDR3 length is 16 residues. The CDR3 loop is CASSLWRRVGQETQYF. The DNA of the CDR3 is TGCGCCAGCAGCTTGTGGAGGAGGGTGGGACAAGAGACCCAGTACTTC.

This clonotype was seen only a few times. The gene calls are TRBV5-4 and TRBJ2-2, with D perhaps TRBD2 (7 bases). Germline CDR1 and CDR2: SGHNT and YYREEE (reference sequence). V was shortened by 6 bases and J by 6 bases, with 18 bases between the two germline ends. The CDR3 extends over 15 amino acids. As DNA, the CDR3 is TGTGCCAGCACCACTCGAGGGGGGGGGCCCGGGGAGCTGTTTTTT. The encoded protein is CASTTRGGGPGELFF. Filled out from reference TRBV5-4 and TRBJ2-2, the complete variable domain reads ETGVTQSPTHLIKTRGQQVTLRCSSQSGHNTVSWYQQALGQGPQFIFQYYREEENGRGNFPPRFSGLQFPNYSSELNVNALELDDSALYLCASTTRGGGPGELFFGEGSRLTVL.

This clonotype was found many times. This chain joins TRBV5-6 and TRBJ2-1; tentatively, D is TRBD2 (5 bases). The V and J ends lost 2 bases and 2 bases respectively, with 20 bases between them. Germline assignment: CDR1 SGHDT and CDR2 YYEEEE. The CDR3 runs 18 residues. The chain's CDR3 is CASSFPGGFASPYNEQFF. The CDR3 DNA follows: TGTGCCAGCAGCTTTCCAGGAGGCTTCGCCTCCCCCTACAATGAGCAGTTCTTC.

This chain links TRBV3-1 with TRBJ2-5, with 7 bases fitting TRBD1. The V and J ends lost 3 bases and 3 bases, in that order; junction bases with no gene match: 4. The CDR3 has 14 residues. Germline loops: CDR1 LGHDT, CDR2 YNNKEL (reference sequence). The CDR3 bases are TGTGCCAGCAGCCATTCCGGGACAGAAGAGACCCAGTACTTC. Translating it yields CASSHSGTEETQYF.